This is a list of T cell receptor beta chains from one sample in a study of T cells in Graves' hyperthyroidism and ophthalmopathy. One entry per CDR3 protein, called by TCRdb with MiXCR from the multiplex PCR reads. Altogether approximately 430,000 distinct CDR3 sequences are present, 15% to 19% being singletons, with the ten largest covering around an eighth. Material for sequencing was blood. These receptors all come from a woman aged 18-29 years with Graves' hyperthyroidism. Each CDR3 is given with its conserved first and last residue.

CDR3 protein: CASSQGRSAPQHF; J gene: TRBJ1-5; V gene: TRBV6-2/TRBV6-3
CDR3 protein: CASTRDNYSNQPQHF; J gene: TRBJ1-5; V gene: TRBV28
CDR3 protein: CASSEAGATIYGYTF; J gene: TRBJ1-2; V gene: TRBV6-1
CDR3 protein: CASSRLGGGAGETQYF; J gene: TRBJ2-5; V gene: TRBV5-4
CDR3 protein: CASSLVRLAGFHGDTGELFF; J gene: TRBJ2-2; V gene: TRBV5-1
CDR3 protein: CASGLGHPRSGYTF; J gene: TRBJ1-2; V gene: TRBV12-5
CDR3 protein: CASSPRGGRGGYTQYF; J gene: TRBJ2-3; V gene: TRBV3-1
CDR3 protein: CSGDSNEKLFF; J gene: TRBJ1-4; V gene: TRBV20-1
CDR3 protein: CASSSGSTGPTEAFF; J gene: TRBJ1-1; V gene: TRBV12-3/TRBV12-4
CDR3 protein: CSPLGGSEQYF; J gene: TRBJ2-7; V gene: TRBV20-1
CDR3 protein: CASSADGYNEQFF; J gene: TRBJ2-1; V gene: TRBV7-3
CDR3 protein: CASSVGRAGSYEQYF; J gene: TRBJ2-7; V gene: TRBV6-1
CDR3 protein: CASSEETGGYNEQFF; J gene: TRBJ2-1; V gene: TRBV6-1
CDR3 protein: CASGLKGPQETQYF; J gene: TRBJ2-5; V gene: TRBV12-5
CDR3 protein: CASSLREAMNTEAFF; J gene: TRBJ1-1; V gene: TRBV11-2
CDR3 protein: CAGSVDPRGQGIQYF; J gene: TRBJ2-4; V gene: TRBV9
CDR3 protein: CASSQPDVGNEKLFF; J gene: TRBJ1-4; V gene: TRBV6-2/TRBV6-3
CDR3 protein: CASSLRSTSGRSRETQYF; J gene: TRBJ2-5; V gene: TRBV3-1
CDR3 protein: CASRWTELNTEAFF; J gene: TRBJ1-1; V gene: TRBV10-2
CDR3 protein: CASSFLQTSGGAGELFF; J gene: TRBJ2-2; V gene: TRBV11-2
CDR3 protein: CASSLPTGRGNEQFF; J gene: TRBJ2-1; V gene: TRBV28
CDR3 protein: CASRGGGTGSYNEQFF; J gene: TRBJ2-1; V gene: TRBV5-1
CDR3 protein: CASSFERTLVYEQYF; J gene: TRBJ2-7; V gene: TRBV7-2